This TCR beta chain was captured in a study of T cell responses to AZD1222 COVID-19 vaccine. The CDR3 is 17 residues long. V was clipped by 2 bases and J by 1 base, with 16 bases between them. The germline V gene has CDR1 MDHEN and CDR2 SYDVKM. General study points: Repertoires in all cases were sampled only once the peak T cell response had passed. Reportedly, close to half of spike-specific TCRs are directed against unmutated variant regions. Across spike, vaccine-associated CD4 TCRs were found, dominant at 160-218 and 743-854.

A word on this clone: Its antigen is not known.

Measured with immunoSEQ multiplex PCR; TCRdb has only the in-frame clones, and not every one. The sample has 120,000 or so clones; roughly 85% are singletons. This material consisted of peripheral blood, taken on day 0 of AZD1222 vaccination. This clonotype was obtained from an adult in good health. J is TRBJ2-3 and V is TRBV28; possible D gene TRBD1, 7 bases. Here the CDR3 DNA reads TGTGCCAGCAGTTTAAGGGGGGACAGTTCTGGCACAGATACGCAGTATTTT. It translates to CASSLRGDSSGTDTQYF.